This T cell receptor beta chain was recorded in a study of metastatic and nonmetastatic thyroid tumors. Every patient was untreated before thyroid surgery. This clone has ten or more counts. Germline CDR1 and CDR2: LGHDT and YNNKEL (reference sequence). The CDR3 runs 18 residues. The ends were cut back, 0 bases at V and 5 bases at J, with 20 bases in the middle. Original methodology: Clinicopathological groups supplied CDR3 differences that were used to build a distant-metastasis classifier for papillary thyroid cancer. MiXCR was used by TCRdb to re-call the PCR reads. TCRdb's processing, not the authors' own work, is the source of the V and J calls. In the table there are tens of thousands of clones, 29% of which are singletons.

The chain links TRBV3-1 to TRBJ2-4; D perhaps matches TRBD2 (6 bases). Sequencing was performed on blood. The origin of this receptor is a female donor with papillary thyroid cancer or a benign thyroid nodule (not recorded which). Some clones in this sample may be carry-over from other donors' samples. The CDR3 DNA sequence: TGTGCCAGCAGCCAAGAGGGGGGACGTTTGCCCACTCAAAACATTCAGTACTTC. As protein: CASSQEGGRLPTQNIQYF.